The 20 T cell receptor beta chains in this list originate from one sample, sequenced in a study of CD8+CD57+ T cells in acquired aplastic anemia. Only patients with CD8+CD57+ cell expansion on flow cytometry were chosen for sequencing. Profiling of TCR beta VDJ combinations and CDR3 sequences used genomic DNA as template. TCRdb independently ran MiXCR on the reads; one entry per CDR3 protein. The sample consists of about 200,000 distinct CDR3 sequences, about 62% of them appearing once. The material sequenced was sorted CD4+, CD8+, or CD8+CD57+ T cells (not recorded which) from PBMCs. These receptors were collected from a human donor with aplastic anemia.

J is TRBJ1-2 and V is TRBV11-2; D not certain. The CDR3 spans 13 residues. The germline gives CDR1 SGHAT, CDR2 FQNNGV. V gave up 5 bases and J gave up 7 bases, with 14 bases separating them. The DNA for the CDR3 is TGTGCCAGCAGCACGGAAGCGTTCGGTGGCTACACCTTC. Its protein is CASSTEAFGGYTF.

The chain carries TRBV29-1 and TRBJ2-3; D is uncertain. V was pared by 4 bases and J by 6 bases, with 14 bases between. The CDR3 has 13 residues. Germline loops: CDR1 SQVTM, CDR2 ANQGSEA. CDR3: CSVGPTRMDTQYF. CDR3 sequence (DNA): TGCAGCGTTGGCCCAACCCGAATGGATACGCAGTATTTT.

This clonotype was detected once. This chain connects TRBV10-1 to TRBJ2-2, with D unresolved. This CDR3 has 14 amino acids. V was cut by 7 bases and J by 6 bases, with 15 bases left in between. CDR1 is WNHNN, CDR2 SYGVQD, per germline (reference sequence). CDR3 in amino acids: CASTAHPAAGELFF. In nucleotides, the CDR3 is TGCGCCAGCACTGCCCACCCGGCGGCCGGGGAGCTGTTTTTT.

At least ten counts were recorded for this clonotype. The chain recombines TRBV5-6 with TRBJ2-7, with 7 bases matching TRBD2. Germline assignment: CDR1 SGHDT and CDR2 YYEEEE. The CDR3 sequence is 12 residues long. J was trimmed by 2 bases and V by 8 bases; bases with no gene match: 4. CDR3 residues: CASNGGAYEQYF. The CDR3 DNA sequence: TGTGCCAGTAATGGGGGGGCCTACGAGCAGTACTTC.

This clonotype was found a few times. This chain links TRBV20-1 with TRBJ1-1; D ambiguous. CDR1 is DFQATT and CDR2 is SNEGSKA in the germline V gene (reference sequence). The CDR3 consists of 12 residues. Between the trimmed V and J ends, which lost 1 base and 7 bases, there was a span of 10 bases. This chain's CDR3 is CSARGRVDEAFF. The CDR3 bases are TGCAGTGCTAGAGGTCGTGTAGATGAAGCTTTCTTT.

This clonotype was picked up a small number of times. The chain links TRBV29-1 to TRBJ2-6; D unresolved. The V and J ends lost 3 bases and 3 bases respectively, with 9 bases between them. The CDR3 runs to 14 residues. CDR1 and CDR2 from the germline V gene are SQVTM and ANQGSEA. CDR3 bases: TGCAGCGTTGATTGGGGAATTGGGGCCAACGTCCTGACTTTC. Its translation: CSVDWGIGANVLTF.

The gene calls are TRBV25-1 and TRBJ1-1; tentatively, D is TRBD1 (5 bases). Trimming took off 1 base at V and 5 bases at J, with 11 bases between the two ends. There are 14 residues in the CDR3. CDR1 MGHDK and CDR2 SYGVNS come from the germline V gene. The chain's CDR3 is CASSELGQRTEAFF. For the CDR3, the DNA is TGTGCCAGCAGTGAATTGGGGCAGAGAACTGAAGCTTTCTTT.

This clonotype was observed a few times. A read error may produce the germline difference seen at one junction end. The chain uses TRBV28 and TRBJ2-2, with 10 bases that match TRBD1. The CDR3 is 13 amino acids. Germline V gene data show CDR1 as MDHEN and CDR2 as SYDVKM. CDR3 sequence (DNA): TGTGCCATCCCGGGACAGGGGCACCGGGGAGCTGTTTTT. This sequence encodes CAIPGQGHRGAVF. The full variable domain, its missing parts supplied by reference TRBV28 and TRBJ2-2, is DVKVTQSSRYLVKRTGEKVFLECVQDMDHENMFWYRQDPGLGLRLIYFSYDVKMKEKGDIPEGYSVSREKKERFSLILESASTNQTSMYLCAIPGQGHRGAVFGEGSRLTVL.

The chain has TRBV5-1 and TRBJ2-7, with D perhaps TRBD2 (5 bases). CDR3 length equals 12 residues. Trimming removed 4 bases from V and 6 bases from J, with 11 bases in between. Looked up from germline, CDR1 is SGHRS and CDR2 is YFSETQ. The CDR3 reads CASSELRGEQYF. The CDR3 DNA reads as TGCGCCAGCAGCGAACTTCGGGGCGAGCAGTACTTC.

Details on this clonotype: The germline gene is not matched at one end of the junction; a read error may be the cause. The chain couples TRBV7-7 to TRBJ2-1, with TRBD1 identical over 7 bases. CDR1 SSHAT and CDR2 FNYEAQ come from the germline V gene (reference sequence). This CDR3 is 15 amino acids long. The CDR3 DNA follows: TGTGCTAGCAGCTTGCACCGGGACAGAAACAATGAGCAGTTCTTC. Protein product: CASSLHRDRNNEQFF. The full variable domain, its missing parts supplied by reference TRBV7-7 and TRBJ2-1, is GAGVSQSPRYKVTKRGQDVTLRCDPISSHATLYWYQQALGQGPEFLTYFNYEAQPDKSGLPSDRFSAERPEGSISTLTIQRTEQRDSAMYRCASSLHRDRNNEQFFGPGTRLTVL.

This chain joins TRBV28 and TRBJ1-1, with D possibly being TRBD1 (5 bases). Germline values: CDR1 MDHEN, CDR2 SYDVKM. V lost 7 bases, J lost 5 bases, and 17 bases lay in between. The length of the CDR3 is 14 residues. CDR3 nucleotide sequence: TGTGCCAGCAATAGTGTTGGGGGTAGGACTGAAGCTTTCTTT. Translation: CASNSVGGRTEAFF.

The chain joins TRBV19 to TRBJ2-7; D is unclear. The germline V gene has CDR1 LNHDA and CDR2 SQIVND (reference sequence). With 0 bases removed from V and 7 bases from J, the gap between germline ends came to 7 bases. This CDR3 comprises 12 residues. CDR3 residues: CASSIDRGEQYF. The CDR3 coding sequence is TGTGCCAGTAGTATAGATCGTGGGGAGCAGTACTTC.

This clonotype was picked up one time. The chain links TRBV7-9 to TRBJ1-5; D remains ambiguous. This CDR3 spans 13 amino acids. With 3 bases removed from V and 5 bases from J, the gap between germline ends came to 8 bases. Per the germline V gene, CDR1 is SEHNR and CDR2 is FQNEAQ (reference sequence). CDR3 sequence (DNA): TGTGCCAGCAGCTTGAAGTGGGATCAGCCCCAGCATTTT. Its protein is CASSLKWDQPQHF.

This clonotype was detected only once. The chain uses TRBV15 and TRBJ2-1; 10 bases are shared with TRBD2. J gave up 5 bases and V 5 bases, and 6 bases lay outside the gene matches. Germline CDR1 LNHNV, CDR2 YYDKDF (reference sequence). There are 15 residues in the CDR3. The CDR3 protein is CATSLSGRINNEQFF. CDR3 DNA: TGTGCCACCAGCCTTAGCGGGAGGATCAACAATGAGCAGTTCTTC.

V usage is TRBV11-2 and J usage is TRBJ1-6, with D uncertain. This CDR3 region has 16 residues. From germline, CDR1 is SGHAT and CDR2 FQNNGV. Between the trimmed V and J ends, which lost 5 bases and 0 bases, there was a span of 11 bases. Written as DNA, the CDR3 is TGTGCCAGCAGCCCAACGGCGAGCTCCTATAATTCACCCCTCCACTTT. It encodes CASSPTASSYNSPLHF. The entire variable domain, with the rest obtained from reference TRBV11-2 and TRBJ1-6, is as follows: EAGVAQSPRYKIIEKRQSVAFWCNPISGHATLYWYQQILGQGPKLLIQFQNNGVVDDSQLPKDRFSAERLKGVDSTLKIQPAKLEDSAVYLCASSPTASSYNSPLHFGNGTRLTVT.

This clonotype was seen a handful of times. The chain uses TRBV20-1 and TRBJ2-7, with D unclear. CDR3 length equals 13 residues. V was cut by 3 bases and J by 6 bases, with 15 bases left in between. Germline CDR1 and CDR2: DFQATT and SNEGSKA (reference sequence). The CDR3 DNA reads as TGCAGTGCTAGGGCCAACACCCGCAGCGAGCAGTACTTC. Amino acid sequence: CSARANTRSEQYF.

This sequence joins TRBV7-8 and TRBJ2-5; D remains unclear. The CDR3 has 16 residues. Germline V gene sequence: CDR1 SGHVS, CDR2 FQNEAQ. V dropped 0 bases and J dropped 5 bases, with 16 bases sitting between them. In DNA form, the CDR3 reads TGTGCCAGCAGCTTAGCCGGCAGGTCGAAGTGGGAGACCCAGTACTTC. Residues: CASSLAGRSKWETQYF.

This clonotype was found many times. The V gene is TRBV3-1, the J gene TRBJ2-7; possibly TRBD2 for D (6 bases). Germline V gene sequence: CDR1 LGHDT, CDR2 YNNKEL (reference sequence). The CDR3 runs 14 residues. V lost 3 bases and J 4 bases, leaving 13 bases between the germline ends. DNA of the CDR3: TGTGCCAGCAGCCACGGGGGTTTAGGATACGAGCAGTACTTC. Protein: CASSHGGLGYEQYF.

The V and J genes are TRBV24-1 and TRBJ1-1; TRBD1 is a possible D gene (5 bases). CDR3 size: 14 residues. CDR1 and CDR2 from the germline V gene are KGHDR and SFDVKD. The V and J ends lost 3 bases and 6 bases respectively, with 13 bases between them. The DNA of the CDR3 is TGTGCCACCAGTGATCCGCTGACAGCGGCTGAAGCTTTCTTT. This translates into CATSDPLTAAEAFF.

As for this clonotype: A read error is possible here, since a much larger clone lies one base away. The rearrangement links TRBV5-1 to TRBJ2-7; the match to TRBD1 covers 8 bases. Germline V gene data show CDR1 as SGHRS and CDR2 as YFSETQ. The J segment lost 7 bases and the V segment lost 0 bases, leaving 12 bases of the junction unmatched. The CDR3 loop spans 16 amino acids. CDR3 residues: CASSLGDRLPYNEQYF. Written as DNA, the CDR3 is TGCGCCAGCAGCTTGGGGGACAGGTTACCCTACAATGAGCAGTACTTC.